The source of this T cell receptor beta chain is a study of blood T cell repertoires in COVID-19. Background on the study: Whether acute or convalescent, the COVID-19 samples came from the United States, Italy and Spain. T cells, B-cell-depleted T cells, or PBMCs provided the cDNA or gDNA that served as material.

V shed 1 base and J shed 7 bases, with 22 bases lying between them. Germline CDR1 MGHRA, CDR2 YSYEKL. The CDR3 covers 17 residues. In the study's own analysis: Estimation of nucleated cell counts was performed using reference gene primer amplification. TCRdb keeps only in-frame clones here, not all; method: immunoSEQ multiplex PCR. The V and J calls and clone size were taken over from that table, and D and trimming were inferred from the DNA. This table has 300,000 or so clones, about 87% appearing once. The receptor comes from a woman in her thirties or forties with acute or convalescent COVID-19. Sequencing used peripheral blood. The V call is TRBV4-1, the J call TRBJ1-2; no reliable D call. The DNA for the CDR3 is TGCGCCAGCAGCCAAGTTGGCCTGGAGCTAACTGGAGGTGGCTACACCTTC. Translated, it gives CASSQVGLELTGGGYTF.